This is a list of T cell receptor beta chains from one sample in a study of response to subunit inactivated influenza vaccine. One entry per CDR3 protein, called by TCRdb with MiXCR from the RT-PCR reads. The sample holds some 520,000 distinct CDR3 sequences, 15% to 20% seen once. This material consisted of CD4+ T cells sorted from PBMCs, taken roughly 24 months after vaccination. The source is a man between 50 and 75 years old who received an inactivated influenza vaccine. Both conserved end residues are part of each CDR3. A D gene is named only where the DNA matches it firmly. Size tells how often a clone was seen (once, few, many) or the class of an expanded clone, and some rows leave it out.

abundance	v_gene	j_gene	d_gene	CDR3nt	CDR3aa
NA	TRBV5-1	TRBJ1-2	NA	TGCGCCAGCAGCTTGGACGGGGCCGGGGATGGCTACACCTTC	CASSLDGAGDGYTF
many	TRBV12-3/TRBV12-4	TRBJ2-1	TRBD2	TGTGCCAGCAGCCGACGGACTAGCGGGAGCCGGTGGGGTGAGCAGTTCTTC	CASSRRTSGSRWGEQFF
many	TRBV9	TRBJ1-4	NA	TGTGCCAGCAGTAAGACCCAAGCAACTAATGAAAAACTGTTTTTT	CASSKTQATNEKLFF
NA	TRBV20-1	TRBJ2-1	TRBD1	TGCAGTGCTTCCGGGACAGGGAATACAATGAGGCAGTTCTTC	CSASGTGNTMRQFF
few	TRBV20-1	TRBJ1-4	NA	TGCAGTGCCCGCCGGGGCCTAAATGAAAAACTGTTTTTT	CSARRGLNEKLFF
many	TRBV5-1	TRBJ2-7	TRBD1	TGCGCCAGCAGCACCGGGACAGGGGGCTACGAGCAGTACTTC	CASSTGTGGYEQYF
many	TRBV20-1	TRBJ2-3	NA	TGCAGTGCTAGAGCAGGGCCTGGCACAGATACGCAGTATTTT	CSARAGPGTDTQYF
NA	TRBV15	TRBJ2-2	NA	TGTGCCACCAGCAGAGATAACACCGGGGAGCTGTTTTTT	CATSRDNTGELFF
few	TRBV3-1	TRBJ2-5	NA	TGTGCCAGCAGCCAAGAGGGGAAGACCCAGTACTTC	CASSQEGKTQYF
many	TRBV27	TRBJ1-2	NA	TGTGCCAGCAGATGGATGAAACCAGGGTGGAAAGGCTATGGCTACACCTTC	CASRWMKPGWKGYGYTF